This TCR beta chain was captured by sequencing in a study of technical replicates of blood from a handful of donors. The ends were cut back, 2 bases at V and 4 bases at J, with 10 bases in the middle. The CDR3 runs 14 residues. The germline V gene encodes CDR1 MNHNY and CDR2 SVGAGI (reference sequence). Using immunoSEQ multiplex PCR, the repertoire was profiled, and TCRdb retains in-frame clones only, with some absent. The table lists more than 70,000 clones, approximately 97% of them singletons, with approximately 0.21% in the top ten. The sequenced sample was T cells isolated from PBMCs. The receptor's source is a human donor in good health. The chain employs TRBV6-6 and TRBJ2-3; a possible D gene is TRBD1 (5 bases). The CDR3 DNA is TGTGCCAGCAGTTACGGGGCCGGCGCAGATACGCAGTATTTT. This gives the protein CASSYGAGADTQYF.